Presented here are 4 T cell receptor beta chains from one specimen sequenced in a study of beta chain features in type 1 diabetes. Overall study results and limits: Within each of all four CD4+ subsets, Type 1 diabetes patients had TCRB CDR3s that were moderately but significantly shorter.

cDNA synthesis used the whole RNA isolate, giving expressed TCRB sequences. Assay used: immunoSEQ multiplex PCR; TCRdb lists only in-frame clones, some missing. The sample holds roughly 100,000 clones; approximately 30% are singletons and the top ten take 0.53%. No antigens are known for them. Sequenced input: central memory CD4+ T cells from blood. Receptor source: a woman aged 18 to 35 with type 1 diabetes.

This rearrangement joins TRBV18 to TRBJ1-5; no clear D. Trimming took 3 bases from V and 4 from J, leaving 10 bases between them. Germline CDR1 reads KGHSH; CDR2 reads LQKENI. CDR3 length: 14 amino acids. CDR3 in DNA: TGTGCCAGCTCACCGTCAGCCGGGAATCAGCCCCAGCATTTT. Protein sequence: CASSPSAGNQPQHF.

A few counts support this clone. V is TRBV28 and J is TRBJ1-4; a possible D gene is TRBD1 (5 bases). Germline CDR1 MDHEN, CDR2 SYDVKM. The CDR3 spans 14 residues. V was shortened by 8 bases and J by 6 bases, with 16 bases between the two germline ends. For the CDR3, the DNA is TGTGCCAGCTGGGGCCCCAAGGGCCATGAAAAACTGTTTTTT. It specifies CASWGPKGHEKLFF.

The chain uses TRBV5-4 and TRBJ2-1; a weak D match, TRBD1 (5 bases). Germline loops: CDR1 SGHNT, CDR2 YYREEE (reference sequence). The CDR3 length is 14 residues. The V gene lost 3 bases and the J gene lost 9 bases, with 16 bases spanning the gap. The DNA of the CDR3 is TGTGCCAGCAGCTCAACTCAGGGAATCGGTGAGCAGTTCTTC. Its translation is CASSSTQGIGEQFF. Full variable domain (rest looked up from reference TRBV5-4 and TRBJ2-1): ETGVTQSPTHLIKTRGQQVTLRCSSQSGHNTVSWYQQALGQGPQFIFQYYREEENGRGNFPPRFSGLQFPNYSSELNVNALELDDSALYLCASSSTQGIGEQFFGPGTRLTVL.

The J gene is TRBJ2-2, the V gene TRBV7-2; possible D gene TRBD2, 5 bases. The CDR3 spans 14 residues. With 1 base removed from V and 5 bases from J, the gap between germline ends came to 8 bases. Germline V gene lookup returns CDR1 SGHTA and CDR2 FQGNSA. The CDR3 reads CASSLERATGELFF. The CDR3 DNA is TGTGCCAGCAGCTTAGAGAGGGCTACCGGGGAGCTGTTTTTT.